Presented here are 14 T cell receptor beta chains from one specimen sequenced in a study of tumor and adjacent non-tumor tissue in lung cancer. The template was RNA from unsorted bulk tissue. TCRbeta libraries were built with three rounds of nested PCR, modified from ARM-PCR. TCRdb itself ran the multiplex PCR reads through MiXCR, one entry per CDR3 protein. The table has about 200,000 distinct CDR3 sequences, around 70% seen once. Sequenced material: lung tumor tissue. The receptors here all came from a man aged 55 to 70 with non-small cell lung cancer.

About this clonotype: At one of its ends the junction is not consistent with the germline gene, which may arise from a read error. The chain joins TRBV12-3 or TRBV12-4 to TRBJ1-5; TRBD1 matches at 7 bases. This CDR3 comprises 17 residues. The CDR3 region is CDSNLSRGSEDNQPQHF. CDR3 in DNA: TGTGACAGCAATTTAAGCAGGGGGAGTGAGGATAATCAGCCCCAGCATTTT.

On this clonotype: Sequence at one end of the junction differs from germline and may be a read error. The V and J genes are TRBV11-3 and TRBJ2-5; D unresolved. CDR3 length: 15 residues. Looked up from germline, CDR1 is SGHNT and CDR2 is YENEEA. The CDR3 protein is CASSLGRLGQDTQYF. Here the CDR3 DNA reads TGTGCCAGCAGTTTAGGCCGCTTAGGCCAAGACACCCAGTACTTC.

This clonotype was detected a few times. This sequence joins TRBV6-1 and TRBJ2-5; possibly TRBD2 for D (6 bases). Trimming took 1 base from V and 4 from J, leaving 22 bases between them. The length of the CDR3 is 18 residues. The germline CDR1 and CDR2 sequences are MNHNS and SASEGT. The CDR3 is CASSEGLAAGRGRETQYF. For the CDR3, the DNA is TGTGCCAGCAGTGAAGGGTTAGCGGCGGGCCGAGGTAGAGAGACCCAGTACTTC.

Note on this clonotype: Sequence at one end of the junction differs from germline and may be a read error. The J gene is TRBJ2-2, the V gene TRBV11-2; D is uncertain. The V gene's germline CDR1 is SGHAT and CDR2 FQNNGV. CDR3 length equals 14 residues. The CDR3 DNA reads TGTACCAGCAGTCCCATCCCGGACACCGGGGAGCTGTTTTTT. Translation gives CTSSPIPDTGELFF.

Worth noting for this clonotype: One end of the junction varies from germline; a read error may be responsible. This chain connects TRBV10-1 to TRBJ1-1; D is unresolved. This CDR3 comprises 16 residues. The germline V gene has CDR1 WNHNN and CDR2 SYGVQD (reference sequence). This CDR3 is CASKDLPGRMNIEAFF. The CDR3 DNA reads TGCGCCAGCAAAGATCTTCCCGGGCGGATGAACATTGAAGCTTTCTTT.

The chain recombines TRBV5-5 with TRBJ2-7, with D possibly being TRBD1 (6 bases). Germline loops: CDR1 SGHKS, CDR2 YYEKEE (reference sequence). The CDR3 loop spans 15 amino acids. Trimming took off 0 bases at V and 2 bases at J, with 12 bases between the two ends. The CDR3: CASSLGSPGAYEQYF. Here the CDR3 DNA reads TGTGCCAGCAGCTTGGGTTCGCCAGGGGCCTACGAGCAGTACTTC.

This clonotype was seen only a few times. This sequence joins TRBV12-3 or TRBV12-4 and TRBJ2-1; 9 bases match TRBD2. V shed 6 bases, J shed 6 bases, and the junction held 15 bases outside the gene matches. The CDR3 is 17 amino acids. This CDR3 reads CASSFLVSGSFLNEQFF. In DNA, the CDR3 is TGTGCCAGCAGCTTTCTGGTTAGCGGGAGTTTCCTCAATGAGCAGTTCTTC.

The chain couples TRBV12-3 or TRBV12-4 to TRBJ2-1, with D tentatively TRBD1 (7 bases). Matching the DNA end better, TRBJ2-7 makes the J call doubtful. This CDR3 has 14 residues. This CDR3 is CASQEAGGYNEQYF. CDR3 sequence (DNA): TGTGCCAGTCAGGAGGCAGGGGGGTACAATGAGCAGTACTTC.

Remarks on this clonotype: A much bigger clone sits one base away, suggesting this may be a read error. The chain is built from TRBV4-1 and TRBJ2-5; D is uncertain. CDR3 length equals 15 residues. Germline CDR1 MGHRA, CDR2 YSYEKL. The CDR3 DNA reads TGCGTCAGCAGCCAAGATCTAGGAACCCAAGAGACCCAGTACTTC. Its protein product is CVSSQDLGTQETQYF.

CDR3: CASRRPSAQTNKEFF. In DNA, the CDR3 is TGTGCCAGCCGAAGGCCTAGCGCCCAGACGAATAAGGAGTTCTTC. V usage is TRBV6-2 or TRBV6-3 and J usage is TRBJ2-1, with a weak D call TRBD2 (6 bases). Germline V gene lookup returns CDR1 MNHEY and CDR2 SVGEGT. The ends were cut back, 8 bases at V and 14 bases at J, with 28 bases in the middle. The CDR3 covers 15 residues.

With respect to this clonotype: At one end the junction does not follow the germline gene, possibly because of a read error. V is TRBV20-1 and J is TRBJ2-3; 8 bases align to TRBD2. CDR1 and CDR2 from the germline V gene are DFQATT and SNEGSKA (reference sequence). This CDR3 contains 16 residues. This CDR3 reads CNARDTGGAGADTQYF. DNA of the CDR3: TGCAATGCTAGAGATACGGGAGGAGCGGGAGCAGATACGCAATATTTT.

This clonotype was detected ten times or more. The chain uses TRBV4-1 and TRBJ1-2, with 7 bases aligning to TRBD1. V was clipped by 2 bases and J by 6 bases; unmatched bases: 21. CDR3 length: 19 residues. CDR1 is MGHRA and CDR2 is YSYEKL in the germline V gene. DNA of the CDR3: TGCGCCAGCAGCCAAAAGACAGAGGGGGCCGCCAGGGGAGGACATGGCTACACCTTC. Translated, it gives CASSQKTEGAARGGHGYTF.

In its sample, this clonotype was seen a few times. The rearrangement uses TRBV5-1 and TRBJ1-6, with D perhaps matching TRBD1 (5 bases). The V gene's germline CDR1 is SGHRS and CDR2 YFSETQ. The V end was cut by 5 bases, the J end by 10 bases, with 13 bases between. The CDR3 spans 13 residues. The DNA of the CDR3 is TGCGCCAGCAGAGACAGCGGGCGCTCACCCCTCCACTTT. Protein product: CASRDSGRSPLHF.

There are a few counts of this clonotype. Being one base from a much bigger clone, this may be a read error. The V and J genes are TRBV5-5 and TRBJ1-3; a possible D gene is TRBD1 (5 bases). V was cut by 4 bases and J by 4 bases, with 15 bases left in between. Germline V gives CDR1 SGHKS, CDR2 YYEKEE (reference sequence). The CDR3 length is 15 residues. This CDR3 reads CASSLGTAPGNTIYF. DNA for the CDR3: TGTGCCAGCAGCCTAGGGACGGCTCCGGGAAACACCATATATTTT.